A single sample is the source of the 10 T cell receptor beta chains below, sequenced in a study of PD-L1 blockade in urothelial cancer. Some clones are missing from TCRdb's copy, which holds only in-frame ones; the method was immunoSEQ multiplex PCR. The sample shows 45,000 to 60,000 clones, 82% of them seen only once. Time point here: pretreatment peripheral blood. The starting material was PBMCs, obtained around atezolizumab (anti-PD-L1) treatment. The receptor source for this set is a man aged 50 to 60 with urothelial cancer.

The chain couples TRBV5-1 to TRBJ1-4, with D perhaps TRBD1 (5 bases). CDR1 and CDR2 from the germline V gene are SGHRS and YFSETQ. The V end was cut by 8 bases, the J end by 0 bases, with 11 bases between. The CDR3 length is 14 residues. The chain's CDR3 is CASGQGATNEKLFF. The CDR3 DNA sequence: TGCGCCAGTGGGCAGGGTGCAACTAATGAAAAACTGTTTTTT.

The DNA of the CDR3 is TGTGCCAGCAGTTCACCCGGACAGGGCATTAACTATGGCTACACCTTC. Translation: CASSSPGQGINYGYTF. The chain is built from TRBV5-6 and TRBJ1-2; TRBD1 matches 8 bases. V was clipped by 5 bases and J by 1 base; unmatched bases: 10. Germline V gene lookup returns CDR1 SGHDT and CDR2 YYEEEE. The CDR3 loop spans 16 amino acids.

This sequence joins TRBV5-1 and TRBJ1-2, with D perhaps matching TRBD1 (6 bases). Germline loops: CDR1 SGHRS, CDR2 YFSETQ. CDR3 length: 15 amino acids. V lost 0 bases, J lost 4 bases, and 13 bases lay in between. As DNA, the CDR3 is TGCGCCAGCAGCTTGGATGAAGGGGGGGTCTATGGCTACACCTTC. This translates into CASSLDEGGVYGYTF. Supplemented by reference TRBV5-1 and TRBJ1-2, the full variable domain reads KAGVTQTPRYLIKTRGQQVTLSCSPISGHRSVSWYQQTPGQGLQFLFEYFSETQRNKGNFPGRFSGRQFSNSRSEMNVSTLELGDSALYLCASSLDEGGVYGYTFGSGTRLTVV.

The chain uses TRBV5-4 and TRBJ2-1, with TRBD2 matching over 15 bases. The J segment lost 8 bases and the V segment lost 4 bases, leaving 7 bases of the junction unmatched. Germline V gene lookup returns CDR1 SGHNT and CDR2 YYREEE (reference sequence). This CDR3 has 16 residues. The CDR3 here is CASSPAGTSGRHEQFF. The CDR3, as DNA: TGTGCCAGCAGCCCTGCCGGGACTAGCGGGAGGCATGAGCAGTTCTTC.

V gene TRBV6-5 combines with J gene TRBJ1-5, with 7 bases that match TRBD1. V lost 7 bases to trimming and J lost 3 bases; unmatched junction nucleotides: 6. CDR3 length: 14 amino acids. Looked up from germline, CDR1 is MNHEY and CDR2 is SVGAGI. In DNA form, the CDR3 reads TGTGCCAGCAAAAGGGACAGCCTCAATCAGCCCCAGCATTTT. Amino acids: CASKRDSLNQPQHF.

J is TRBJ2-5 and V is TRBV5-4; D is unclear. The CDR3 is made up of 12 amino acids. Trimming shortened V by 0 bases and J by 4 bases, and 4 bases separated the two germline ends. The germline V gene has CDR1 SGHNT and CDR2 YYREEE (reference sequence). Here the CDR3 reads CASSLVGETQYF. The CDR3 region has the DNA TGTGCCAGCAGCTTGGTCGGAGAGACCCAGTACTTC.

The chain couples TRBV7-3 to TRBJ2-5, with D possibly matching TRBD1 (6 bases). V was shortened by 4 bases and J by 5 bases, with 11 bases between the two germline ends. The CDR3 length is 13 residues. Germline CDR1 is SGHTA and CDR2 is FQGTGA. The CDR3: CASSSSQGETQYF. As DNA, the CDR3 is TGTGCCAGCAGCTCGTCCCAGGGGGAGACCCAGTACTTC.

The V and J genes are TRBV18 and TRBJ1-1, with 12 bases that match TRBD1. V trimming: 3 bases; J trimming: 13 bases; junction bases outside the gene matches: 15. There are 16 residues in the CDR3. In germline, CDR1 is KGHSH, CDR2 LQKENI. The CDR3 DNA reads TGTGCCAGCTCACCGAGTCCGGGACAGGGGGCGCAGGAGGGTTTCTTT. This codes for CASSPSPGQGAQEGFF.

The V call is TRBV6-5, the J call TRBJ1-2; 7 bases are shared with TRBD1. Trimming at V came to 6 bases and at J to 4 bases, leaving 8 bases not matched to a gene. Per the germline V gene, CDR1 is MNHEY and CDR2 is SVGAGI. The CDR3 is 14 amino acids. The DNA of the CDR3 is TGTGCCAGCAGGGGACTGGACAGGTTCTATGGCTACACCTTC. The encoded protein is CASRGLDRFYGYTF.

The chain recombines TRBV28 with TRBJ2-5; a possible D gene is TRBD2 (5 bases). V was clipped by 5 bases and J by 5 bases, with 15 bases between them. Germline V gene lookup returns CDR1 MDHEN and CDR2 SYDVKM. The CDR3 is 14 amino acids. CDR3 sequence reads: CASSATGRGETQYF. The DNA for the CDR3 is TGTGCCAGCAGTGCAACCGGTCGCGGGGAGACCCAGTACTTC.